This T cell receptor (beta chain) emerged from a study of PD-1 blockade in classical Hodgkin lymphoma. Study results and limitations: Relapsed/refractory patients reportedly had lower baseline diversity than newly diagnosed patients. Possibly reflecting disease activity or prior therapy, repertoire differences have causes that remain undefined. By C4D1, diversity of CD4+ TCRs had risen significantly, whereas that of CD8+ TCRs had not.

Time point indicated: cycle 4 day 1 (C4D1), after about 6 weeks of nivolumab. All trial patients relapsed after autologous stem cell transplantation. Complete response, partial response or progressive disease constituted the best responses recorded. Worth noting for this clone: No antigen is known for it.

The repertoire was sequenced with immunoSEQ multiplex PCR; TCRdb's copy has only in-frame clones and lacks some. Found here are around 50,000 clones, 90% of them singletons; the top ten hold around 13%. CDR1 is MNHEY and CDR2 is SMNVEV in the germline V gene (reference sequence). The CDR3 sequence is 15 residues long. V gave up 2 bases and J gave up 12 bases; unmatched junction bases: 6. This receptor was obtained from a human donor with classical Hodgkin lymphoma. This chain joins TRBV27 and TRBJ2-1; 14 bases map to TRBD2. The source was peripheral blood mononuclear cells (PBMCs), collected before the fourth cycle of nivolumab. The CDR3 DNA follows: TGTGCCAGCAGTTTACCGGGACTAGCGGGAGCGGGGCAGTTCTTC. Encoded protein: CASSLPGLAGAGQFF.